This entry lists 31 T cell receptor beta chains sequenced from one sample in a study of prognosis after radiotherapy for stage I lung cancer. Template was genomic DNA; TCR beta CDR3 amplified in two multiplex PCR rounds. First-round PCR, the initial amplification, used primers specific to each TRBV and TRBJ gene. TCRdb re-analysed the multiplex PCR reads in MiXCR, keeping a single row per CDR3 protein. The table shows around 15,000 distinct CDR3 sequences, with approximately 17% occurring only once. The sequencing used PBMCs, collected before or after stereotactic body radiation therapy (not recorded which). These receptors were collected from a donor aged 50 or older with non-small cell lung cancer.

This clonotype was found many times. This chain uses TRBV20-1 with TRBJ2-5; D is ambiguous. The CDR3 extends over 10 amino acids. Trimming left V 1 base short and J 4 bases short, with 1 base between. CDR1 DFQATT and CDR2 SNEGSKA come from the germline V gene (reference sequence). CDR3 amino acids: CSARGETQYF. CDR3 bases: TGCAGTGCTAGAGGAGAGACCCAGTACTTC.

The chain couples TRBV6-5 to TRBJ1-1; D is ambiguous. Germline-derived CDR1 and CDR2 are MNHEY and SVGAGI. CDR3 length equals 13 residues. V was shortened by 0 bases and J by 5 bases, with 7 bases between the two germline ends. CDR3 amino acids: CASSYSAGTEAFF. DNA for the CDR3: TGTGCCAGCAGTTACTCGGCCGGGACTGAAGCTTTCTTT.

Judged by abundance, this clonotype is medium-sized. The J gene is TRBJ2-3, the V gene TRBV28; 12 bases map to TRBD1. Per the germline V gene, CDR1 is MDHEN and CDR2 is SYDVKM. Unmatched junction bases numbered 7, after V lost 6 bases and J lost 3 bases. CDR3 length: 16 residues. The CDR3 loop is CASSPWDRGLTDTQYF. In DNA form, the CDR3 reads TGTGCCAGCAGCCCTTGGGACAGGGGGCTTACAGATACGCAGTATTTT.

This clonotype was found many times. The chain recombines TRBV7-3 with TRBJ2-2; the D gene is possibly TRBD1 (5 bases). V lost 4 bases and J lost 8, with 14 bases in between. CDR1 is SGHTA, CDR2 FQGTGA, per germline. The CDR3 is 14 residues long. CDR3 region: CASSSPTGLGELFF. The CDR3, as DNA: TGTGCCAGCAGCTCGCCAACAGGCTTAGGGGAGCTGTTTTTT.

This clonotype was picked up many times. The J gene is TRBJ1-3, the V gene TRBV19; D call uncertain. Germline V gives CDR1 LNHDA, CDR2 SQIVND (reference sequence). Trimming took off 6 bases at V and 0 bases at J, with 6 bases between the two ends. There are 13 residues in the CDR3. The CDR3 spells CASRYSSGNTIYF. The CDR3 nucleotides read TGTGCCAGTAGGTACAGCTCTGGAAACACCATATATTTT.

This clonotype was detected ten times or more. The chain couples TRBV30 to TRBJ2-7; 8 bases align to TRBD1. Germline values: CDR1 GTSNPN, CDR2 SVGIG (reference sequence). This CDR3 has 13 residues. With 4 bases clipped from V and 3 bases from J, the junction kept 5 bases outside the gene matches. This chain's CDR3 is CAWNQGADYEQYF. The DNA for the CDR3 is TGTGCCTGGAACCAGGGGGCGGACTACGAGCAGTACTTC.

About this clonotype itself: The junction and the germline gene differ at one end; a read error may be behind it. The V call is TRBV6-9, the J call TRBJ2-1; D remains unclear. Germline V gene sequence: CDR1 MNHGY, CDR2 SVAAGI. CDR3 size: 15 residues. CDR3 sequence (DNA): TGTGCCGGCAGTTACTCCATCGCCTTACGTGGTGAGCAGTTCTTC. As protein: CAGSYSIALRGEQFF.

V gene TRBV20-1 combines with J gene TRBJ1-6; no definite D call. CDR1 is DFQATT, CDR2 SNEGSKA, per germline (reference sequence). V lost 1 base and J 8 bases, leaving 15 bases between the germline ends. This CDR3 contains 15 residues. CDR3 DNA sequence: TGCAGTGCTAGAGGACCCGACAAAGTTTATTCACCCCTCCACTTT. Protein: CSARGPDKVYSPLHF.

The rearrangement links TRBV7-6 to TRBJ2-5; TRBD2 matches at 15 bases. This CDR3 is built from 16 residues. J was trimmed by 6 bases and V by 8 bases; bases with no gene match: 10. Germline V CDR1 and CDR2: SGHVS, FNYEAQ. The CDR3, as DNA: TGTGCCAGCTTCCTCGGGACTAGCGGGGGGTGGCAGACCCAGTACTTC. Translated: CASFLGTSGGWQTQYF.

By share of the sample, this clonotype is medium-sized. This chain links TRBV27 with TRBJ1-5; 9 bases align to TRBD1. CDR1 MNHEY and CDR2 SMNVEV come from the germline V gene (reference sequence). This CDR3 is 15 amino acids long. V gave up 6 bases and J gave up 6 bases; unmatched junction bases: 9. This CDR3 is CASSHGTGRTQPQHF. The CDR3, as DNA: TGTGCCAGCAGCCATGGGACAGGGAGGACTCAGCCCCAGCATTTT.

This clonotype was recorded at least ten times. The rearrangement uses TRBV6-1 and TRBJ2-5; TRBD2 matches 10 bases. CDR3 size: 16 residues. Per germline, CDR1 MNHNS and CDR2 SASEGT. Trimming cost V 3 bases and J 4 bases; bases outside gene matches: 8. CDR3 DNA: TGTGCCAGCAGTGATCAGCGGGGGGGCGTTTTAGAGACCCAGTACTTC. It is translated as CASSDQRGGVLETQYF.

This clonotype was seen ten or more times. The chain uses TRBV14 and TRBJ1-1, with D unresolved. Trimming took off 1 base at V and 5 bases at J, with 11 bases between the two ends. Looked up from germline, CDR1 is SGHDN and CDR2 is FVKESK. The length of the CDR3 is 14 residues. The CDR3 DNA reads as TGTGCCAGCAGCCAAGTGCGGCAATCAACTGAAGCTTTCTTT. Encoded protein: CASSQVRQSTEAFF.

This clonotype occurred many times. The chain uses TRBV12-3 or TRBV12-4 and TRBJ1-3; perhaps TRBD1 as D (5 bases). Trimming took off 3 bases at V and 4 bases at J, with 13 bases between the two ends. This CDR3 is 15 amino acids long. CDR3 DNA sequence: TGTGCCAGCAGTTTTTTCTCGGGGCCCGGAAACACCATATATTTT. This encodes CASSFFSGPGNTIYF.

This clonotype appeared a single time. A read error may produce the germline difference seen at one junction end. This rearrangement joins TRBV28 to TRBJ1-5, with TRBD1 identical over 9 bases. CDR1 is MDHEN, CDR2 SYDVKM, per germline. CDR3 length: 15 residues. Written as DNA, the CDR3 is TGTGCCAGAGCTACAGGGGGCTGGAGCAATCAGCCCGAGCATTTT. Translation: CARATGGWSNQPEHF.

This clonotype was found many times. The gene calls are TRBV20-1 and TRBJ1-1; 7 bases agree with TRBD1. The CDR3 length is 13 residues. V was pared by 6 bases and J by 4 bases, with 8 bases of the junction left unmatched. Per the germline V gene, CDR1 is DFQATT and CDR2 is SNEGSKA (reference sequence). The CDR3 DNA reads as TGCAGTGCAAGCCCAGGGGGGACCACTGAAGCTTTCTTT. Translated, it gives CSASPGGTTEAFF.

Many counts were recorded for this clonotype. The V gene is TRBV4-2, the J gene TRBJ1-5; D remains unclear. V was cut by 6 bases and J by 3 bases, with 9 bases left in between. CDR1 is LGHNA and CDR2 is YNFKEQ in the germline V gene. The CDR3 runs to 13 residues. The CDR3 DNA is TGTGCCAGCAGTCAAAGGCTCAATCAGCCCCAGCATTTT. It specifies CASSQRLNQPQHF.

Remarks on this clonotype: It may be a read error: a sequence one base away is much more abundant. The chain uses TRBV10-2 and TRBJ1-2; D gene unclear. Trimming shortened V by 8 bases and J by 7 bases, and 8 bases separated the two germline ends. Germline V gene data show CDR1 as WSHSY and CDR2 as SAAADI. The CDR3 consists of 10 residues. The DNA of the CDR3 is TGCGCCAGCGGGGTTCCTGGCTACACCTTC. It codes for CASGVPGYTF.

This clonotype was seen ten or more times. The chain has TRBV30 and TRBJ2-3, with 10 positions matching TRBD2. V shed 4 bases and J 2 bases; nucleotides not matched to a gene: 6. The germline V gene has CDR1 GTSNPN and CDR2 SVGIG (reference sequence). The CDR3 extends over 15 amino acids. The CDR3, as DNA: TGTGCCTGGAATGTAGCGGGGGGTCTCACAGATACGCAGTATTTT. This sequence encodes CAWNVAGGLTDTQYF.

This clonotype was detected many times. The chain combines TRBV9 with TRBJ1-5, with 8 positions matching TRBD1. This CDR3 spans 16 amino acids. J lost 6 bases, V lost 0 bases, and 8 bases had no gene match. Germline V gene data show CDR1 as SGDLS and CDR2 as YYNGEE. CDR3 sequence reads: CASSVGAGGSGQPQHF. In nucleotides, the CDR3 is TGTGCCAGCAGCGTAGGGGCAGGGGGCTCGGGTCAGCCCCAGCATTTT.

This clonotype was counted at least ten times. V and J are TRBV2 and TRBJ2-5; 13 bases align to TRBD2. CDR1 is SNHLY, CDR2 FYNNEI, per germline. CDR3 length: 16 amino acids. Trimming at V came to 10 bases and at J to 9 bases, leaving 17 bases not matched to a gene. CDR3 nucleotides: TGTGCCACCAGGGGCCGACTAGCGGGGGGAGTTGTGCCCCAGTACTTC. Protein: CATRGRLAGGVVPQYF.

Turning to this clonotype: This probably arose from a read error, given a far larger clone one base away. The rearrangement links TRBV6-2 or TRBV6-3 to TRBJ1-3; perhaps TRBD1 as D (5 bases). The ends were cut back, 6 bases at V and 2 bases at J, with 8 bases in the middle. The CDR3 contains 13 residues. The germline V gene encodes CDR1 MNHEY and CDR2 SVGEGT. CDR3 nucleotide sequence: TGTGCCAGCAGCTGGACACCTGGAAACACCATATATTTT. Residues: CASSWTPGNTIYF.

This clonotype was seen repeatedly, ten times or more. The J gene is TRBJ2-7, the V gene TRBV28; D tentatively fits TRBD1 or TRBD2 (5 bases each). The CDR3 is made up of 15 amino acids. Germline CDR1 reads MDHEN; CDR2 reads SYDVKM. The ends were cut back, 5 bases at V and 9 bases at J, with 23 bases in the middle. CDR3 coding DNA: TGTGCCAGCAGTCCACTCCCGGGACGGGGAATCGGGCAGTACTTC. Its protein product is CASSPLPGRGIGQYF.

Note on this clonotype: Given a much more abundant clone one base away, this may be a read error. The chain joins TRBV6-1 to TRBJ2-4; TRBD1 is a possible D gene (6 bases). Trimming shortened V by 8 bases and J by 4 bases, and 15 bases separated the two germline ends. Germline-derived CDR1 and CDR2 are MNHNS and SASEGT. This CDR3 has 14 amino acids. The CDR3 loop is CASLVGQAKNIQYF. The CDR3 DNA reads TGTGCCAGCTTAGTGGGACAAGCAAAAAACATTCAGTACTTC.

This clonotype came up many times. This chain joins TRBV7-2 and TRBJ2-5; TRBD2 aligns across 11 bases. In germline, CDR1 is SGHTA, CDR2 FQGNSA. Unmatched junction bases numbered 22, after V lost 5 bases and J lost 2 bases. This CDR3 has 21 residues. CDR3 in DNA: TGTGCCAGCAGCCCCGGCTGGTCCCAACGACTGACTAGCGGGGCTCAAGAGACCCAGTACTTC. It encodes CASSPGWSQRLTSGAQETQYF.

This clonotype was detected ten times or more. The V gene is TRBV25-1, the J gene TRBJ2-2; 12 nucleotides line up with TRBD2. The ends lost 3 bases at V and 6 bases at J; junction bases unmatched: 5. Germline V lookup: CDR1 MGHDK, CDR2 SYGVNS. This CDR3 region has 16 residues. In DNA, the CDR3 is TGTGCCAGCAGTGATCCCTGGACTAGCGGGGCCGGGGAGCTGTTTTTT. Protein product: CASSDPWTSGAGELFF.

This clonotype was picked up many times. The chain uses TRBV9 and TRBJ2-5, with TRBD2 matching over 9 bases. The CDR3 has 17 amino acids. The junction had 11 bases not matched to a gene; V was cut back by 0 bases and J by 5 bases. CDR1 SGDLS and CDR2 YYNGEE come from the germline V gene. CDR3 DNA: TGTGCCAGCAGCGTAGGAGTAGCGGGAGCGGGTGGGGAGACCCAGTACTTC. It translates to CASSVGVAGAGGETQYF. The entire variable domain, with the rest obtained from reference TRBV9 and TRBJ2-5, is as follows: DSGVTQTPKHLITATGQRVTLRCSPRSGDLSVYWYQQSLDQGLQFLIQYYNGEERAKGNILERFSAQQFPDLHSELNLSSLELGDSALYFCASSVGVAGAGGETQYFGPGTRLLVL.

In its sample, this clonotype ranks as medium-sized. This chain connects TRBV13 to TRBJ2-3; the match to TRBD1 covers 8 bases. The CDR3 sequence is 15 residues long. Looked up from germline, CDR1 is PRHDT and CDR2 is FYEKMQ (reference sequence). J was trimmed by 3 bases and V by 4 bases; bases with no gene match: 6. DNA of the CDR3: TGTGCCAGCAGCTCCCAGACAGGGGAGACAGATACGCAGTATTTT. Translating it yields CASSSQTGETDTQYF.

This clonotype was seen repeatedly, ten times or more. The chain recombines TRBV18 with TRBJ2-5; no definite D call. Trimming removed 2 bases from V and 3 bases from J, with 4 bases in between. CDR3 length equals 12 residues. CDR1 is KGHSH and CDR2 is LQKENI in the germline V gene. The CDR3 loop reads CASSPAEETQYF. Written as DNA, the CDR3 is TGTGCCAGCTCACCAGCAGAAGAGACCCAGTACTTC.

This clonotype is judged medium-sized. J is TRBJ2-1 and V is TRBV11-3; perhaps TRBD2 as D (5 bases). Trimming pared 0 bases from V and 7 bases from J, leaving 10 bases between. The CDR3 covers 14 residues. CDR1 and CDR2 from the germline V gene are SGHNT and YENEEA. CDR3 sequence reads: CASSLEAGSNEQFF. The CDR3 DNA follows: TGTGCCAGCAGCTTAGAGGCGGGTTCGAATGAGCAGTTCTTC.

About this clonotype: One end of the junction varies from germline; a read error may be responsible. This chain connects TRBV3-1 to TRBJ2-7; D may be TRBD2 (6 bases). Germline V gene data show CDR1 as LGHDT and CDR2 as YNNKEL (reference sequence). This CDR3 has 14 residues. The CDR3 region is CASSQGTDSYEQYF. CDR3 in DNA: TGCGCCAGCAGCCAAGGGACTGACTCCTACGAGCAGTACTTC.

This clonotype came up many times. The chain uses TRBV15 and TRBJ1-6, with D possibly TRBD1 on 5 matching bases. The V gene's germline CDR1 is LNHNV and CDR2 YYDKDF (reference sequence). The CDR3 runs 13 residues. Trimming took 2 bases from V and 15 from J, leaving 14 bases between them. DNA for the CDR3: TGTGCCACCAGCAGATACGAGGGGTTTGTCCTCCACTTT. As protein: CATSRYEGFVLHF. Together with reference TRBV15 and TRBJ1-6, the CDR3 gives the full variable domain: DAMVIQNPRYQVTQFGKPVTLSCSQTLNHNVMYWYQQKSSQAPKLLFHYYDKDFNNEADTPDNFQSRRPNTSFCFLDIRSPGLGDTAMYLCATSRYEGFVLHFGNGTRLTVT.